The 12 T cell receptor beta chains in this list originate from one sample, sequenced in a study of regulatory T cells in long-lasting Graves disease. The time point was: newly diagnosed GD, antithyroid drugs for less than 3 months. PBMC-derived RNA was used for the TCR library. Relying on iRepertoire HTBI primers and Arm-PCR of CDR3 regions, the team built TCR beta libraries. In TCRdb, the multiplex PCR reads were re-called with MiXCR into one record per CDR3 protein. The table includes 450,000 to 600,000 distinct CDR3 sequences, around 15% detected once. These data also featured in a second study, about T cells in Graves' hyperthyroidism and ophthalmopathy.

This material consisted of peripheral blood mononuclear cells (PBMCs), taken at new diagnosis, from a patient treated with antithyroid drugs. The receptors shown here come from a man aged 40-55 years with Graves disease.

This sequence joins TRBV2 and TRBJ2-6; D not certain. Germline V CDR1 and CDR2: SNHLY, FYNNEI. The CDR3 consists of 16 residues. V lost 5 bases, J lost 0 bases, and 11 bases lay in between. In DNA, the CDR3 is TGTGCCAGCAGTTTACGGGCAAGCTCTGGGGCCAACGTCCTGACTTTC. Translating gives CASSLRASSGANVLTF.

The table lists this clonotype with many counts. The chain combines TRBV6-1 with TRBJ1-5, with D maybe TRBD1 (6 bases). The V gene's germline CDR1 is MNHNS and CDR2 SASEGT. Trimming pared 8 bases from V and 7 bases from J, leaving 18 bases between. The length of the CDR3 is 14 residues. Written as DNA, the CDR3 is TGTGCCAGCGCCTTTACAGGGAAGAGGCAGCCCCAGCATTTT. It is translated as CASAFTGKRQPQHF.

This clonotype was observed at least ten times. The chain employs TRBV28 and TRBJ1-5, with unresolved D. CDR1 is MDHEN, CDR2 SYDVKM, per germline. The V end was cut by 4 bases, the J end by 4 bases, with 11 bases between. The CDR3 sequence is 14 residues long. CDR3 region: CASSSSPGNQPQHF. As DNA, the CDR3 is TGTGCCAGCAGTTCAAGCCCGGGGAATCAGCCCCAGCATTTT.

This clonotype was observed many times. The chain links TRBV5-1 to TRBJ2-1; 8 bases fit TRBD2. The CDR3 contains 14 residues. Germline values: CDR1 SGHRS, CDR2 YFSETQ. V lost 0 bases to trimming and J lost 8 bases; unmatched junction nucleotides: 4. CDR3: CASSLDGRAHEQFF. The CDR3 DNA sequence: TGCGCCAGCAGCTTGGACGGGAGGGCCCATGAGCAGTTCTTC. Full variable domain (rest looked up from reference TRBV5-1 and TRBJ2-1): KAGVTQTPRYLIKTRGQQVTLSCSPISGHRSVSWYQQTPGQGLQFLFEYFSETQRNKGNFPGRFSGRQFSNSRSEMNVSTLELGDSALYLCASSLDGRAHEQFFGPGTRLTVL.

This clonotype was observed at least ten times. This chain connects TRBV20-1 to TRBJ2-2; D is uncertain. The CDR3 contains 12 residues. The germline CDR1 and CDR2 sequences are DFQATT and SNEGSKA (reference sequence). V lost 3 bases, J lost 5 bases, and 7 bases lay in between. DNA of the CDR3: TGCAGTGCTAGGTGGCAGACCGGGGAGCTGTTTTTT. Its translation: CSARWQTGELFF.

This clonotype was picked up many times. The rearrangement links TRBV12-3 or TRBV12-4 to TRBJ2-7, with a weak D call TRBD2 (5 bases). V lost 5 bases and J 0 bases, leaving 14 bases between the germline ends. This CDR3 is 15 amino acids long. The CDR3, as DNA: TGTGCCAGCAGTCCCGAGACTGGACTCTCCTACGAGCAGTACTTC. Translation gives CASSPETGLSYEQYF.

This clonotype was seen a few times. This sequence joins TRBV11-3 and TRBJ2-1; 7 bases align to TRBD1. The ends lost 5 bases at V and 7 bases at J; junction bases unmatched: 5. The CDR3 loop spans 13 amino acids. Germline loops: CDR1 SGHNT, CDR2 YENEEA. In DNA form, the CDR3 reads TGTGCCAGCAGCAAAAGACAGGGTAATGAGCAGTTCTTC. It codes for CASSKRQGNEQFF.

On this clonotype: With a much larger clone just one base away, this may be a read error. The chain has TRBV6-2 or TRBV6-3 and TRBJ1-1; tentatively, D is TRBD1 (6 bases). CDR3 length equals 15 residues. V lost 1 base and J 7 bases, leaving 16 bases between the germline ends. Germline V CDR1 and CDR2: MNHEY, SVGEGT. CDR3 loop: CASSYLQGVGIEAFF. Written as DNA, the CDR3 is TGTGCCAGCAGTTACTTACAGGGTGTTGGTATTGAAGCTTTCTTT.

The chain recombines TRBV6-2 or TRBV6-3 with TRBJ1-6; D may be TRBD1 (6 bases). CDR1 MNHEY and CDR2 SVGEGT come from the germline V gene. CDR3 length: 14 residues. V was trimmed by 6 bases and J by 7 bases, leaving 13 bases between them. CDR3 region: CASRGGQGNSPLHF. As DNA, the CDR3 is TGTGCCAGCAGGGGGGGGCAGGGAAATTCACCCCTCCACTTT.

This clonotype was recorded many times. The chain employs TRBV2 and TRBJ2-1, with D perhaps assigned TRBD1 or TRBD2 (5 bases each). Trimming stripped 6 bases from V and 10 bases from J, with 13 bases between. CDR1 SNHLY and CDR2 FYNNEI come from the germline V gene. The CDR3 is 12 amino acids. CDR3 in DNA: TGTGCCAGCAGACCGGGACCCCCGGAGCAGTTCTTC. It is translated as CASRPGPPEQFF.

This clonotype was found a few times. This rearrangement joins TRBV20-1 to TRBJ2-5; D could derive from TRBD1 or TRBD2 (5 bases each). CDR1 and CDR2 from the germline V gene are DFQATT and SNEGSKA (reference sequence). The CDR3 length is 15 residues. Trimming cost V 5 bases and J 2 bases, with 18 bases left between them. This CDR3 reads CSALTPGWGQETQYF. CDR3 DNA sequence: TGCAGTGCTCTTACCCCGGGGTGGGGGCAAGAGACCCAGTACTTC.

This clonotype was seen ten or more times. V and J are TRBV11-3 and TRBJ1-3; D not certain. The germline gives CDR1 SGHNT, CDR2 YENEEA. There are 14 residues in the CDR3. V was clipped by 0 bases and J by 2 bases, with 5 bases between them. CDR3 protein: CASSLDTTGNTIYF. CDR3 coding DNA: TGTGCCAGCAGCTTAGATACGACTGGAAACACCATATATTTT. The variable domain in full, with the rest retrieved from reference TRBV11-3 and TRBJ1-3, is EAGVVQSPRYKIIEKKQPVAFWCNPISGHNTLYWYLQNLGQGPELLIRYENEEAVDDSQLPKDRFSAERLKGVDSTLKIQPAELGDSAVYLCASSLDTTGNTIYFGEGSWLTVV.